The sequence of this T cell receptor beta chain was determined in a study of blood T cell repertoires in COVID-19. Study overall: The study drew acute and convalescent COVID-19 samples from the United States, Italy and Spain. Sources were T cells, B-cell-depleted T cells, or PBMCs; the material itself was cDNA or gDNA.

V dropped 4 bases and J dropped 7; count of bases not matched to a gene: 5. The CDR3 sequence is 15 residues long. Germline V gene data show CDR1 as MNHNY and CDR2 as SVGAGI (reference sequence). Original processing methods: Nucleated cell counts were estimated from reference gene primer amplification. Repertoires were generated with immunoSEQ multiplex PCR, while TCRdb's copy carries only in-frame clones and drops some. That table gives V, J and clone size, and the DNA gave D and trimming. In the table there are over 130,000 clones, roughly 84% of which are singletons. The receptor was derived from a woman aged 60-75 years with acute or convalescent COVID-19. The chain is built from TRBV6-6 and TRBJ1-6; 9 nucleotides align to TRBD1. Sequenced: peripheral blood. The CDR3 DNA is TGTGCCAGCAGTTCAAGGGACAGGGTCAATTCACCCCTCCACTTT. It specifies CASSSRDRVNSPLHF.